The rows below give T cell receptor beta chains drawn from one sample of a study of blood T cell repertoires in COVID-19. Libraries were prepared by immunoSEQ multiplex PCR; TCRdb keeps only in-frame clonotypes and omits some of them. This table holds approximately 200,000 clones, roughly 85% found once. The sequenced sample consisted of peripheral blood. The origin of the receptors is a man aged 50 or older who had recovered from COVID-19. The CDR3 runs from the conserved cysteine through the conserved F or W. A D gene is named only where the DNA matches it firmly. Clone size is given for some rows only: seen once, a few or many times, or a class if the clone is expanded.

cdr3_aa cdr3_nt clone_size d_call j_call v_call cdr3_length
CASSQYPTTGDSNQPQHF TGCGCCAGCAGTCAATACCCCACGACAGGGGATAGCAATCAGCCCCAGCATTTT . TRBD1 TRBJ1-5 TRBV23-1 18
CASSTTGPGNTIYF TGTGCCAGCAGTACGACAGGGCCCGGAAACACCATATATTTT . TRBD1 TRBJ1-3 TRBV6-5 14
CASSQLTSGSREQYF TGTGCCAGCAGCCAACTCACTAGCGGGTCGCGCGAGCAGTACTTC . TRBD2 TRBJ2-7 TRBV14 15
CASKSGSWNSPLHF TGTGCCAGCAAATCCGGTTCGTGGAATTCACCCCTCCACTTT . . TRBJ1-6 TRBV28 14
CASSYTLAGGEQYF TGTGCCAGCAGCTATACACTAGCGGGAGGCGAGCAGTACTTC few TRBD2 TRBJ2-7 TRBV2 14
CASSSTGKGAGDEQYF TGTGCCAGCAGTTCAACAGGGAAGGGGGCCGGGGACGAGCAGTACTTC . TRBD1 TRBJ2-7 TRBV28 16
CASSSGTSGSDTQYF TGTGCCAGCAGCTCCGGGACTAGCGGCTCAGATACGCAGTATTTT once TRBD2 TRBJ2-3 TRBV5-4 15
CASSLGDRGVQETQYF TGTGCCAGCAGCTTAGGGGACAGGGGAGTTCAAGAGACCCAGTACTTC . TRBD1 TRBJ2-5 TRBV7-9 16
CATGLAENTGELFF TGTGCCACCGGACTAGCGGAGAACACCGGGGAGCTGTTTTTT . TRBD2 TRBJ2-2 TRBV19 14
CASTVDGGSGGTQYF TGTGCCAGCACTGTTGATGGCGGGAGTGGGGGGACCCAGTACTTC . TRBD2 TRBJ2-5 TRBV28 15
CASSLVVTAYNEQFF TGCGCCAGCAGCTTGGTAGTGACAGCCTACAATGAGCAGTTCTTC . . TRBJ2-1 TRBV5-1 15
CSVEGGQDPYNEQFF TGCAGCGTTGAAGGGGGACAGGACCCCTACAATGAGCAGTTCTTC . TRBD1 TRBJ2-1 TRBV29-1 15
CASSLGTEYEQYF TGTGCCAGCAGCTTAGGGACTGAATACGAGCAGTACTTC . . TRBJ2-7 TRBV11-2 13
CASSYSGTSGIPSTDTQYF TGTGCCAGCAGCTACTCCGGGACTAGCGGGATCCCAAGCACAGATACGCAGTATTTT . TRBD2 TRBJ2-3 TRBV4-2 19
CASSTRGNEQFF TGCGCCAGCAGCACCAGGGGCAATGAGCAGTTCTTC . . TRBJ2-1 TRBV5-1 12
CASSLGAVSSYEQYF TGTGCCAGCAGCTTAGGAGCGGTTAGCTCCTACGAGCAGTACTTC . . TRBJ2-7 TRBV7-2 15
CASSLAGRSSYEQYF TGTGCCAGCAGCTTAGCTGGCAGGTCATCCTACGAGCAGTACTTC . . TRBJ2-7 TRBV13 15
CASSQDSGEQYF TGTGCCAGCAGCCAAGATTCAGGCGAGCAGTACTTC few . TRBJ2-7 TRBV14 12
CASSPRRDRPNTEAFF TGTGCCAGCAGCCCCAGACGGGACAGGCCGAACACTGAAGCTTTCTTT . TRBD1 TRBJ1-1 TRBV7-8 16
CASSLVAGFDEQYF TGCGCCAGCAGCTTGGTAGCGGGTTTTGACGAGCAGTACTTC . TRBD2 TRBJ2-7 TRBV5-1 14
CASGHPQGAGTEAFF TGCGCCAGCGGTCACCCCCAGGGGGCTGGCACTGAAGCTTTCTTT . TRBD1 TRBJ1-1 TRBV5-1 15
CASSSLGTGGEETQYF TGTGCCAGCAGCTCGCTAGGGACAGGGGGCGAAGAGACCCAGTACTTC . TRBD1 TRBJ2-5 TRBV11-2 16
CASSSERGYEQYF TGTGCCAGTAGTTCAGAAAGAGGCTACGAGCAGTACTTC once . TRBJ2-7 TRBV19 13
CASSSQPGYGYTF TGTGCCAGCAGCTCGCAACCGGGCTATGGCTACACCTTC . . TRBJ1-2 TRBV7-9 13
CASSGEGWTEAFF TGTGCCAGCAGCGGGGAGGGGTGGACTGAAGCTTTCTTT . . TRBJ1-1 TRBV9 13
CAWSTGGLGNQPQHF TGTGCCTGGAGTACAGGGGGCTTGGGCAATCAGCCCCAGCATTTT . TRBD1 TRBJ1-5 TRBV30 15
CASTPGGGKETQYF TGTGCCAGCACCCCCGGAGGAGGTAAAGAGACCCAGTACTTC . . TRBJ2-5 TRBV6-5 14
CASSKEGDAEKLFF TGTGCCAGCAGCAAAGAGGGTGATGCGGAAAAACTGTTTTTT . . TRBJ1-4 TRBV6-5 14
CASHVGAGETGELFF TGTGCCAGCCACGTCGGAGCGGGAGAGACCGGGGAGCTGTTTTTT few TRBD2 TRBJ2-2 TRBV6-5 15
CASSEIGGAGRTDTQYF TGCGCCAGCAGTGAGATTGGAGGAGCGGGAAGGACAGATACGCAGTATTTT . TRBD2 TRBJ2-3 TRBV10-2 17
CASSSRLAGVDIQYF TGTGCCAGCAGCTCGAGACTAGCGGGAGTTGACATTCAGTACTTC . TRBD2 TRBJ2-4 TRBV7-9 15
CASSGSGLAAYEQYF TGTGCCAGCAGCGGCTCCGGACTAGCGGCCTACGAGCAGTACTTC . TRBD2 TRBJ2-7 TRBV9 15
CATPGGLAGGWGTDTQYF TGTGCCACCCCTGGAGGACTAGCGGGAGGTTGGGGCACAGATACGCAGTATTTT . TRBD2 TRBJ2-3 TRBV30 18
CASSQGGTGNHNTEAFF TGCGCCAGCAGCCAAGGAGGGACAGGGAATCATAACACTGAAGCTTTCTTT . TRBD1 TRBJ1-1 TRBV4-1 17
CASSSGTGPGEQYF TGTGCCAGCAGTTCAGGGACAGGGCCGGGCGAGCAGTACTTC . TRBD1 TRBJ2-7 TRBV6-2/TRBV6-3 14
CASSRSAGSNQPQHF TGTGCCAGCAGCAGATCGGCAGGTAGCAATCAGCCCCAGCATTTT . . TRBJ1-5 TRBV28 15
CTSSQDMGRPLNTEAFF TGCACCAGCAGCCAAGATATGGGCAGACCGCTGAACACTGAAGCTTTCTTT once . TRBJ1-1 TRBV1 17
CARTGCGRYEQYF TGCGCCCGTACCGGGTGCGGGAGATACGAGCAGTACTTC few TRBD2 TRBJ2-7 TRBV5-1 13
CASSLAYSGNSPLHF TGCGCCAGCAGCTTGGCCTACAGTGGAAATTCACCCCTCCACTTT . . TRBJ1-6 TRBV5-1 15
CASSLSRTGSQPQHF TGTGCCAGCAGTTTGTCCCGGACAGGGAGTCAGCCCCAGCATTTT once TRBD1 TRBJ1-5 TRBV6-5 15
CASGEVRRAAETQYF TGTGCCAGCGGGGAAGTCCGCCGAGCGGCAGAGACCCAGTACTTC . . TRBJ2-5 TRBV25-1 15
CASSLTRDEAGDTDTQYF TGTGCCAGCAGCTTAACCCGAGACGAAGCGGGAGACACAGATACGCAGTATTTT . TRBD2 TRBJ2-3 TRBV11-2 18
CAWSRARTGGSNSPLHF TGTGCCTGGAGTAGAGCAAGGACAGGGGGCTCGAATTCACCCCTCCACTTT . TRBD1 TRBJ1-6 TRBV30 17
CASSLARGEVWGYTF TGCGCCAGCAGCTTGGCCAGGGGCGAAGTTTGGGGCTACACCTTC . . TRBJ1-2 TRBV5-1 15
CASSPASSGTDTQYF TGTGCCAGCAGTCCCGCCTCTAGCGGCACAGATACGCAGTATTTT . . TRBJ2-3 TRBV28 15
CASRQGNTDTQYF TGTGCCAGCAGGCAGGGAAACACAGATACGCAGTATTTT . . TRBJ2-3 TRBV28 13
CASSLGAGNQPQHF TGTGCCAGCTCACTCGGAGCAGGGAATCAGCCCCAGCATTTT . . TRBJ1-5 TRBV18 14
CASMGGSQRGETQYF TGTGCCAGCATGGGAGGTTCGCAAAGAGGAGAGACCCAGTACTTC . . TRBJ2-5 TRBV6-6 15
CSSPGQGGDTQYF TGCAGCAGCCCGGGACAGGGAGGAGATACGCAGTATTTT . TRBD1 TRBJ2-3 TRBV29-1 13
CASSSQRQNYGYTF TGTGCCAGCAGCTCTCAAAGACAGAACTATGGCTACACCTTC . . TRBJ1-2 TRBV7-2 14
CATSASSGGSTDTQYF TGTGCCACCAGCGCCAGCTCAGGAGGGAGCACAGATACGCAGTATTTT . . TRBJ2-3 TRBV24-1 16
CATREQGSNYGYTF TGTGCCACCCGAGAACAGGGGTCCAACTATGGCTACACCTTC . TRBD1 TRBJ1-2 TRBV28 14
CASSMDRGNIQYF TGTGCCAGTAGTATGGACAGGGGAAACATTCAGTACTTC once TRBD1 TRBJ2-4 TRBV19 13